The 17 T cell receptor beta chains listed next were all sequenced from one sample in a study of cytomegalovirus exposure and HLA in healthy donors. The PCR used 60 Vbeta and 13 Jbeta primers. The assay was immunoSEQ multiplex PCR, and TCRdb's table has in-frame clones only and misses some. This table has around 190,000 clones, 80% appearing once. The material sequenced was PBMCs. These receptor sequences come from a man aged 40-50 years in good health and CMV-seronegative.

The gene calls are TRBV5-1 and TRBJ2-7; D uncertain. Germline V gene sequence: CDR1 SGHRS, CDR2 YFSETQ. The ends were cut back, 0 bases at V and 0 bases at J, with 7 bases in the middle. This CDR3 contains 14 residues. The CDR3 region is CASSLVAASYEQYF. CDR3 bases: TGCGCCAGCAGCTTGGTGGCGGCCTCCTACGAGCAGTACTTC. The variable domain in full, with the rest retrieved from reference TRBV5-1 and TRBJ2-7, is KAGVTQTPRYLIKTRGQQVTLSCSPISGHRSVSWYQQTPGQGLQFLFEYFSETQRNKGNFPGRFSGRQFSNSRSEMNVSTLELGDSALYLCASSLVAASYEQYFGPGTRLTVT.

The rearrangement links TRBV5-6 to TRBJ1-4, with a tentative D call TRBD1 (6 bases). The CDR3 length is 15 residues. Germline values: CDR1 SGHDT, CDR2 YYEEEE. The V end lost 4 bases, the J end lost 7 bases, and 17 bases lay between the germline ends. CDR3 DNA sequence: TGTGCCAGCAGCCGTAAGTCGACAGGAAGTGAAAAACTGTTTTTT. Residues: CASSRKSTGSEKLFF.

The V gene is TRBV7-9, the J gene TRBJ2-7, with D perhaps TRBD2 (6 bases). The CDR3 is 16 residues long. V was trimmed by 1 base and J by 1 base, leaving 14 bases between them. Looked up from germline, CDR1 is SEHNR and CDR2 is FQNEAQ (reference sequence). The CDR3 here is CASSLGSGRPSYEQYF. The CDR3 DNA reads TGTGCCAGCAGCTTAGGGAGCGGGCGACCGTCCTACGAGCAGTACTTC.

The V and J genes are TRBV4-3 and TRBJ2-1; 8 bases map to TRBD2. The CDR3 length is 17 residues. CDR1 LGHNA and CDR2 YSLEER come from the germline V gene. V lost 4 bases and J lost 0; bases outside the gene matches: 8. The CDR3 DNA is TGCGCCAGCAGCCCCGACGCCAGCGGGAGCTCCTACAATGAGCAGTTCTTC. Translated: CASSPDASGSSYNEQFF.

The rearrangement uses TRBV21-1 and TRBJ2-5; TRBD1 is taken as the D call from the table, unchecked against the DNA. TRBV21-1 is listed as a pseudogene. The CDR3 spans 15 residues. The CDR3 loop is CASSKASQGRETQYF. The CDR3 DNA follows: TGTGCCAGCAGCAAAGCTAGTCAGGGGAGAGAGACCCAGTACTTC.

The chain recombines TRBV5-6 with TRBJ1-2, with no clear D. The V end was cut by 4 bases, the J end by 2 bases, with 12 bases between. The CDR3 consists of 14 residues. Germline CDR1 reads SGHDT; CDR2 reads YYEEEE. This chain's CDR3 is CASSGLRANYGYTF. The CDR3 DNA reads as TGTGCCAGCAGCGGCTTGAGGGCCAACTATGGCTACACCTTC.

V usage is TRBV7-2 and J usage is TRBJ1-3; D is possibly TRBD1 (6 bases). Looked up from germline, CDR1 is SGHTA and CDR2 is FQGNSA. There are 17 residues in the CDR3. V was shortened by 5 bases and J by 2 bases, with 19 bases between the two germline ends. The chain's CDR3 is CASSPLLGQPAGNTIYF. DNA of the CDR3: TGTGCCAGCAGCCCCCTTCTTGGACAGCCCGCTGGAAACACCATATATTTT.

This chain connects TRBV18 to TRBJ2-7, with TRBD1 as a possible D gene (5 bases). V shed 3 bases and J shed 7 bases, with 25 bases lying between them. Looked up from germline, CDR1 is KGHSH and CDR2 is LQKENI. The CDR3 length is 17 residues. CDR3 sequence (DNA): TGTGCCAGCTCACCCCTCCGGCAGGCAGGGCCCCCCGGGGAGCAGTACTTC. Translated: CASSPLRQAGPPGEQYF.

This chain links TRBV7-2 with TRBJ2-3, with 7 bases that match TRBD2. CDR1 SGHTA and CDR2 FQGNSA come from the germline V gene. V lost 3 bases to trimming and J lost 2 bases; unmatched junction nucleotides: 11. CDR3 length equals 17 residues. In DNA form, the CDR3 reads TGTGCCAGCAGCTTCAGGTCTCGCGGGAGTATCACAGATACGCAGTATTTT. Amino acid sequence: CASSFRSRGSITDTQYF.

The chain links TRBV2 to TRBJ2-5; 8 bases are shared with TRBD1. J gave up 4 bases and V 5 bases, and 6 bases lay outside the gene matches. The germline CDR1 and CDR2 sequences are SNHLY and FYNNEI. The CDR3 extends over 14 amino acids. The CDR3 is CASSMDRAGETQYF. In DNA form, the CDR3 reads TGTGCCAGCAGTATGGACAGGGCTGGAGAGACCCAGTACTTC.

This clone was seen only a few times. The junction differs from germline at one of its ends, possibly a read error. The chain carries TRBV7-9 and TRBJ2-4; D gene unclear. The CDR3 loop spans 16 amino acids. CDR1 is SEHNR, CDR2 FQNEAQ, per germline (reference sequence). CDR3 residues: CSSSFTAQLAKNIQYF. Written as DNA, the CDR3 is TGTTCCAGCAGCTTTACCGCTCAGTTAGCCAAAAACATTCAGTACTTC.

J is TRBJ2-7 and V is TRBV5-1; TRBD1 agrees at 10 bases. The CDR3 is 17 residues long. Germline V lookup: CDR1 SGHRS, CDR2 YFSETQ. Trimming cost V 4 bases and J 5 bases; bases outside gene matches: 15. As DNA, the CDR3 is TGCGCCAGCAGCACCGGGACAGGGGATTCAATGTCCAACGAGCAGTACTTC. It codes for CASSTGTGDSMSNEQYF.

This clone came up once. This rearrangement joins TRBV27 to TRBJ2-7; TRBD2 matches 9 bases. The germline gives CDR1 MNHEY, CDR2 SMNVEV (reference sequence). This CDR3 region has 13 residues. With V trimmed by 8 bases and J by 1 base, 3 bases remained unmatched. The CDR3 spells CASAGGGSYEQYF. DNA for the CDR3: TGTGCCAGCGCGGGAGGGGGATCCTACGAGCAGTACTTC.

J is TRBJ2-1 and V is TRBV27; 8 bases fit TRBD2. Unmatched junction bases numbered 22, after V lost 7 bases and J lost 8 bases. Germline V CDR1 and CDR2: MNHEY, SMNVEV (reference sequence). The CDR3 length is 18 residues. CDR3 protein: CASIKLPPRSGSMYEQFF. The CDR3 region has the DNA TGTGCCAGCATCAAATTACCCCCCAGGAGCGGGAGTATGTATGAGCAGTTCTTC.

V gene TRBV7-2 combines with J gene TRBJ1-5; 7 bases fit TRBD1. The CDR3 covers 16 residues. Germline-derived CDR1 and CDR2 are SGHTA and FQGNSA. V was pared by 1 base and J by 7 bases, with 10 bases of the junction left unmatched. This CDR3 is CASSLVGQISGQPQHF. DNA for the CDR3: TGTGCCAGCAGCTTAGTGGGACAGATTTCGGGCCAGCCCCAGCATTTT.

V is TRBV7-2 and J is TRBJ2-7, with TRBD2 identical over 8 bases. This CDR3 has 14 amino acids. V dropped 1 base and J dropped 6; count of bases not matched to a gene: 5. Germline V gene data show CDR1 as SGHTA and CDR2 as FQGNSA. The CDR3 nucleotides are TGTGCCAGCAGCTTAGTCCGGGAGGGCCCCGAGCAGTACTTC. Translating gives CASSLVREGPEQYF. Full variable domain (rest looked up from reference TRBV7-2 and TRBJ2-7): GAGVSQSPSNKVTEKGKDVELRCDPISGHTALYWYRQSLGQGLEFLIYFQGNSAPDKSGLPSDRFSAERTGGSVSTLTIQRTQQEDSAVYLCASSLVREGPEQYFGPGTRLTVT.

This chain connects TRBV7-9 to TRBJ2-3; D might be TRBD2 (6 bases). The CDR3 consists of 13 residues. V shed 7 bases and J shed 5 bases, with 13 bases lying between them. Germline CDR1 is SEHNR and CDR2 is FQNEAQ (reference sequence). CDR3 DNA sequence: TGTGCCAGCACCCGGGAGAGAGGAGATACGCAGTATTTT. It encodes CASTRERGDTQYF.